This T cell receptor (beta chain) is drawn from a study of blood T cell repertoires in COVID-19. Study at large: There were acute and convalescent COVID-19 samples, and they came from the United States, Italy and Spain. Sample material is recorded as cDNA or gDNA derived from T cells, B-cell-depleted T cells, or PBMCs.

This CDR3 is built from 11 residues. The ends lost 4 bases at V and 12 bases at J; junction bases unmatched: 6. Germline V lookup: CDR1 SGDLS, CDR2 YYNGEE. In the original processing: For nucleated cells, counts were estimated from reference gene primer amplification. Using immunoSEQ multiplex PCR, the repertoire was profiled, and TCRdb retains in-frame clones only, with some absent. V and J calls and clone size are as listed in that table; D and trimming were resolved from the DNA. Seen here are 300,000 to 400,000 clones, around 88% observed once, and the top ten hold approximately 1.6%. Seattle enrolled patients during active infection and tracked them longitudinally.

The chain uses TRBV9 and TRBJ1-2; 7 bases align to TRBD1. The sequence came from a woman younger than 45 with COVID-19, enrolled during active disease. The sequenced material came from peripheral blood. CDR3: CASSSRGDHTF. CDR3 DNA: TGTGCCAGCAGCTCCAGGGGGGACCACACCTTC. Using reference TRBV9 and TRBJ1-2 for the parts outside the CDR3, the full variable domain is DSGVTQTPKHLITATGQRVTLRCSPRSGDLSVYWYQQSLDQGLQFLIQYYNGEERAKGNILERFSAQQFPDLHSELNLSSLELGDSALYFCASSSRGDHTFGSGTRLTVV.